This TCR beta chain was documented in a study of neoadjuvant anti-PD-1 for oral cavity cancer (dated by TCRdb to the early 2020s). Regarding the research as a whole: Before undergoing curative-intent surgical resection, most patients got three to four biweekly nivolumab doses at 3 mg/kg. For patients who did not progress, a fourth nivolumab dose was given around day 43, followed by definitive surgical resection on days 50-56. The parent correlative cohort had 12 to 13 patients and a response rate of 30% to 35%. Under RECIST 1.1, patients with complete response, partial response or stable disease were classed as responders, and patients with progression were classed as non-responders.

Study-level results and caveats: A higher pretreatment blood Treg/Th17 ratio correlated with both higher pretreatment blood TCRbeta clonality and lower post-treatment tumor TCRbeta clonality. TCR analyses included only a few patients per response group, and the authors called for larger cohorts for validation. Greater tumor shrinkage was correlated with larger post-treatment sizes of preexisting intratumoral clones, suggesting that expansion of preexisting clones contributed to response.

In regard to this clone: No antigen is known for it. No clone much larger than this one lies a single base away; base qualities are absent.

The sample's time point label, decoded: before neoadjuvant nivolumab. Patients were newly diagnosed with stage II-IVA oral cavity squamous cell carcinoma and had received no prior systemic or radiation treatment. The cohort consisted of patients with HPV-negative, locally advanced oral cavity squamous cell carcinoma. The samples were drawn from a longitudinal correlative study tied to a single-arm phase II trial testing neoadjuvant nivolumab in oral cavity squamous cell carcinoma. Subject-matched pre- and post-treatment PBMCs and tumors from three responders and three non-responders underwent genomic DNA-based TCRbeta sequencing. Genomic DNA was isolated from tumor tissue using the Maxwell RSC DNA from Tissue kit. Tumor libraries used mostly 4.5 to 6 ug of input genomic DNA for survey sequencing, with two replicates per sample. The immunoSEQ hsTCRbeta kit was used to prepare TCRbeta libraries, following the manufacturer's instructions. The completed libraries were mixed into a single pool at 3 nM, then sequenced with an Illumina NovaSeq 6000 S4 flow cell. For the original study's pipeline: Raw data preprocessing and quality control were performed with the immunoSEQ Analyzer. The analysis was restricted to productive rearrangements, with each unique CDR3 amino acid sequence defining a clonotype. Repertoire clonality was estimated as the Gini-Simpson index, which was computed with the R package tcR. Gini indices were compared with Student's t test, and associations with tumor size change were assessed by Pearson correlation. This immuneACCESS table, as held by TCRdb, lists in-frame sequences with V and J called but not all clones. Of the missing ones, under half trace to an unresolved V gene in checked studies; the others have no known cause. V and J calls and clone size are given by that table; D and trimming were obtained from the DNA. The sample has 6,500 to 9,000 clones on record, around 46% of them singletons. The ten largest clones take up about 11% of the sample.

The V end loses 7 bases and the J end loses 1 base, and a stretch of 11 bases separates them. According to the germline V gene, CDR1 reads MNHNS and CDR2 reads SASEGT. The CDR3 covers 13 residues, taking in both the cysteine and the phenylalanine. Solely the CDR3 DNA is kept, with 39 bases framed from the first base. The sequence derives from a person between 40 and 79 years old with oral cavity squamous cell carcinoma. The chain employs TRBV6-1 and TRBJ2-7; no D gene is confidently identified. The specimen comprised tumor tissue, sampled before nivolumab (anti-PD-1) treatment. The CDR3 reads CASMAAASYEQYF. The DNA reads as follows: TGTGCCAGCATGGCGGCGGCATCCTACGAGCAGTACTTC.